This TCR beta chain came from a study of blood T cells in healthy people across ages (dated by TCRdb to about 2015). About the full investigation: In model experiments, template switching captured roughly one uniquely barcoded TCR beta cDNA molecule for every two T cells. Using deep sequencing normalized with unique cDNA molecular identifiers, the study measured how TCR beta repertoire diversity changes with age. The donors were divided into four age groups: young (average approximately 16 years), middle-aged (approximately 42), aged (about 61) and long-lived (roughly 88). Donors of different ages were randomly distributed across sequencing lanes to avoid experimental bias. Two additional independent replicas of 1 million unique cDNA reads from the same blood draw were analyzed for two donors (one aged 18 to 30 and one aged 80 or older).

Library preparation used 5' RACE. Reads for this sample came from an Illumina HiSeq 2500. The second PCR ran for about 7 to 11 cycles and used a J-beta primer mix along with a sample-barcoded 5' primer. Each TCR beta cDNA molecule received a unique molecular identifier from a template-switch 5' adaptor carrying 12 random nucleotides. At least 2.5 million CDR3-containing paired-end reads were obtained from each sample. First-strand cDNA was synthesized from all RNA with the Mint cDNA synthesis kit, primed by a TRBC-specific oligonucleotide. Following uracil-DNA glycosylase treatment, all cDNA underwent a first 18-cycle PCR with the universal primers M1SS and BC2_uni_R. The study's processing was this. Normalization of each sample was performed by random selection of 1 million high-quality reads, each carrying a distinct molecular identifier. Reads sharing molecular identifiers were discarded rather than binned into consensus sequences. MiTCR, set to a Q25 quality threshold and the strictest error-elimination algorithm, was used for CDR3 identification, clonotype clustering and error correction. Lower-bound total TCR beta diversity was estimated with a nonparametric unseen species model using Euler transformation. The raw public reads went through TCRdb reprocessing: fastp at Q25, MiXCR clone calling, in-frame beta chains kept. Rows are unified per CDR3 protein, each entry keeping the most common DNA and genes. TCRdb, rather than the study authors, made the V and J calls. The sample contains under 2,000,000 distinct CDR3 sequences, around half of them found a single time. Of the sample, over 2% falls within the top ten clones.

Beyond this particular receptor, the publication reports: A strong correlation was found between observed TCR beta diversity and the percentage of naive T cells measured by flow cytometry. Observed TCR beta diversity per million T cells fell roughly linearly with age, and a significant reduction was already apparent by age around 40. Conclusive comparison of naive and antigen-experienced compartments was prevented by the profiling of bulk unsorted PBMCs. Estimates of total diversity from one million sequenced T cells were regarded as lower bounds and underestimates. The CMV infection status of donors was not known, potentially confounding age-related changes in expanded clonotypes. Compared with the aged group, the long-lived group had more naive CD4+ T cells, fewer expanded clones and increased TCR diversity, a pattern suggesting age selection.

Notes on this clonotype: Which antigen it targets is not known. Per-base quality was not reported, and no clone a single base away is much larger than it.

CDR3 length: 13 amino acids, cysteine to phenylalanine. Left in the record is the CDR3 DNA by itself, 39 bases read in frame from the first base. Reading the germline V gene gives CDR1 MDHEN and CDR2 SYDVKM. The approximately 40 donors, aged about 6 to 100 years, were systemically healthy Caucasian individuals from Russia. About 9.8 milliliters of peripheral blood were drawn from each donor into EDTA-treated Vacutainer tubes. Ficoll-Paque density-gradient centrifugation was used to isolate PBMCs, with at least 7 million per sample. Trizol reagent was used to extract total RNA from PBMCs, with at least 5 micrograms per sample. For every donor, flow cytometry on a PBMC aliquot measured the percentage of naive CD45RAhigh/CD27high T cells.

Material: blood. The clonotype was recovered from a woman between 40 and 50 years old in good health. The chain is assembled from TRBV28 and TRBJ2-4; the D gene is possibly TRBD2, with 6 bases matching. The J call may be mistaken, given a closer DNA end match to TRBJ2-7. In nucleotides, the sequence is TGTGCCAGCAGCGGGGGAACGTTTTTCGAGCAGTACTTC. This translates into CASSGGTFFEQYF.